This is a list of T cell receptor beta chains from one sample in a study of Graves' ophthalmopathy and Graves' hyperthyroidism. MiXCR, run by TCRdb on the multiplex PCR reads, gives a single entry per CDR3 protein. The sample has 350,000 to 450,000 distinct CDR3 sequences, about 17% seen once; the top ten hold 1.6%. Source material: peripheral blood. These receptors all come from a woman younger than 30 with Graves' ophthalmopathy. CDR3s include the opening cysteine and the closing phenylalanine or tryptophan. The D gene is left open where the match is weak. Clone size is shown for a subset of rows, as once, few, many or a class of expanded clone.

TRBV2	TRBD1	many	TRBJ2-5	TGTGCCAGCACCCCGGACAGGGGGGTGGAGACCCAGTACTTC	CASTPDRGVETQYF
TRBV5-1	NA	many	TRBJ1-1	TGCGCCAGCAGCTTGGAGGGGAGCACTGAAGCTTTCTTT	CASSLEGSTEAFF
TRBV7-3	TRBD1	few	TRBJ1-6	TGTGCCAGCAGCCCGGGGACAGGGGCCAGTAATTCACCCCTCCACTTT	CASSPGTGASNSPLHF
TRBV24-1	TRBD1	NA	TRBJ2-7	TGTGCCACCAGTGATTTTGAAGACAGGGGGAGCCTCTACGAGCAGTACTTC	CATSDFEDRGSLYEQYF
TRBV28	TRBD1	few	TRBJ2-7	TGTGCCAGCATGACAGGGGGCTATTACGAGCAGTACTTC	CASMTGGYYEQYF
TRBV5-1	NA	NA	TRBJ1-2	TGCGCCAGCAGCTTGATTGACGGCTTTGGCTACACCTTC	CASSLIDGFGYTF
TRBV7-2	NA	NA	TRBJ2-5	TGTGCCAGCAGCCCCTTCAGGGGGGCGAAGACCCAGTACTTC	CASSPFRGAKTQYF
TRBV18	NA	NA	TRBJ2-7	TGTGCCAGCTCACCACTGAACAGGCTTCTCTCCTACGAGCAGTACTTC	CASSPLNRLLSYEQYF
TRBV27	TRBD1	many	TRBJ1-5	TGTGCCGGCGGCGGGACAGGGGGACGTCAGCCCCAGCATTTT	CAGGGTGGRQPQHF
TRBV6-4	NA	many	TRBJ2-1	TGTGCCAGCCCTCGGACCCCGGGAGAAGTCAATGAGCAGTTCTTC	CASPRTPGEVNEQFF
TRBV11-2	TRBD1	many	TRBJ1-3	TGTGCCAGCAGCCCACGGACAGGGCTCTCTGGAAACACCATATATTTT	CASSPRTGLSGNTIYF
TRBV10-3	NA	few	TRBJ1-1	TGTGCCATCAGTGATTCGTTTCGGGGGGGCCTTGAAGCTTTCTTT	CAISDSFRGGLEAFF
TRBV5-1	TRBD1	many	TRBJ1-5	TGCGCCAGCAGCTTGGGGGACAGGGTCGGCAATCAGCCCCAGCATTTT	CASSLGDRVGNQPQHF
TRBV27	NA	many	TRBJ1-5	TGTGCCAGCAGTTTCAGTGGGGGGCAGCCCCAGCATTTT	CASSFSGGQPQHF
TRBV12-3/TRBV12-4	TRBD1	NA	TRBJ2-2	TGTGCCAGCATCCCGGGACAGGGGACCGGGGAGCTGTTTTTT	CASIPGQGTGELFF
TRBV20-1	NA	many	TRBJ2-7	TGCAGTGCCGCCTCCTACGAGCAGTACTTC	CSAASYEQYF
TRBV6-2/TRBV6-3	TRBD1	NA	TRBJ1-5	TGTGCCAGCAGTTACTCGAGCGGGACAGGGCATCAGCCCCAGCATTTT	CASSYSSGTGHQPQHF
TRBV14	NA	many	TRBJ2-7	TGTGCCAGCAGCCCGATGGGTGGCGGGAACTACGAGCAGTACTTC	CASSPMGGGNYEQYF
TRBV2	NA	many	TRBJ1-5	TGTGCCACCACGAAGGATAGCAATCAGCCCCAGCATTTT	CATTKDSNQPQHF
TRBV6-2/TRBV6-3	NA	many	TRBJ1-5	TGTGCCAGCAGAACCTTGATTCAGCCCCAGCATTTT	CASRTLIQPQHF
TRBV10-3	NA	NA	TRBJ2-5	TGTGCCATCAGTGAGTCGGGGACTTCAGAGACCCAGTACTTC	CAISESGTSETQYF
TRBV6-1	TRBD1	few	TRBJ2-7	TGTGCCAGCAGGGCGAAGGGGGCTAGCGAGCAGTACTTC	CASRAKGASEQYF
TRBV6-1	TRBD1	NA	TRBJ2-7	TGTGCCAGCAGGATGACTACCGGGACAGAATACGAGCAGTACTTC	CASRMTTGTEYEQYF
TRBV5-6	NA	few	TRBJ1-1	TGTGCCAGCAGCCCGGGACGCCCTTCCTGGAACACTGAAGCTTTCTTT	CASSPGRPSWNTEAFF
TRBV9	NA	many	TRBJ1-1	TGTGCCAGCAGCGTAGAGGCAGGCACCACGAACACTGAAGCTTTCTTT	CASSVEAGTTNTEAFF
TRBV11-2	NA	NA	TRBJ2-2	TGTGCCAGCAGCACCCCTATCGGCGCCGGGGAGCTGTTTTTT	CASSTPIGAGELFF
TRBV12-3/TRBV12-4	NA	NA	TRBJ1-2	TGTGCCAGCAGTCTAAGGGACCCAGTAGGCTACACCTTC	CASSLRDPVGYTF
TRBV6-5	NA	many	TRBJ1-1	TGTGCCAGCAGTTACGGACCCCCGAGCACTGAAGCTTTCTTT	CASSYGPPSTEAFF
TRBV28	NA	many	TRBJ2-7	TGTGCCAGCTGGGAGGGGGGGGAGCAGTACTTC	CASWEGGEQYF
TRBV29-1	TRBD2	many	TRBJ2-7	TGCAGCGTCGGGACTAGCTCTTCGGGCGAGCAGTACTTC	CSVGTSSSGEQYF
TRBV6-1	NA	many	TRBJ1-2	TGTGCCAGCAGCCTCGAGGGGACTAACTATGGCTACACCTTC	CASSLEGTNYGYTF
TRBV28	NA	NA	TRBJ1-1	TGTGCCAGCAGTTTGGTTAGGGTCCTGAACACTGAAGCTTTCTTT	CASSLVRVLNTEAFF
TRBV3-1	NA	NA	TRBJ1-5	TGTGCCAGCAGCCAAGACGTCGGTCAGCCCCAGCATTTT	CASSQDVGQPQHF
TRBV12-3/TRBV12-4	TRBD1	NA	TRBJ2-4	TGTGCCAGCAGTCGGGACAGGGCGGTGGGCATTCAGTACTTC	CASSRDRAVGIQYF
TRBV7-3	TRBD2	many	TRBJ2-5	TGTGCCAGCAGCCCCGCGGGGGGCGTCGAGACCCAGTACTTC	CASSPAGGVETQYF